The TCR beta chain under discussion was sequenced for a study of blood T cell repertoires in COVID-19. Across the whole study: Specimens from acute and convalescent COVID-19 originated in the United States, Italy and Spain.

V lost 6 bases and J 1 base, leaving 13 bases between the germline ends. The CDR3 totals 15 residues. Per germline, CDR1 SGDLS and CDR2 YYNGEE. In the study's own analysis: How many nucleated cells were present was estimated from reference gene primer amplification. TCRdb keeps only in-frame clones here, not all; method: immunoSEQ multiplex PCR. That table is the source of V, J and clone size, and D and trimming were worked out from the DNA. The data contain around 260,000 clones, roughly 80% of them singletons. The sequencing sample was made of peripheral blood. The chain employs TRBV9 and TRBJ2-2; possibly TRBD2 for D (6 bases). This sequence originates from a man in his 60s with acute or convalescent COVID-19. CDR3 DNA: TGTGCCAGCAAACAGGTTAGCGGGAACACCGGGGAGCTGTTTTTT. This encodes CASKQVSGNTGELFF.